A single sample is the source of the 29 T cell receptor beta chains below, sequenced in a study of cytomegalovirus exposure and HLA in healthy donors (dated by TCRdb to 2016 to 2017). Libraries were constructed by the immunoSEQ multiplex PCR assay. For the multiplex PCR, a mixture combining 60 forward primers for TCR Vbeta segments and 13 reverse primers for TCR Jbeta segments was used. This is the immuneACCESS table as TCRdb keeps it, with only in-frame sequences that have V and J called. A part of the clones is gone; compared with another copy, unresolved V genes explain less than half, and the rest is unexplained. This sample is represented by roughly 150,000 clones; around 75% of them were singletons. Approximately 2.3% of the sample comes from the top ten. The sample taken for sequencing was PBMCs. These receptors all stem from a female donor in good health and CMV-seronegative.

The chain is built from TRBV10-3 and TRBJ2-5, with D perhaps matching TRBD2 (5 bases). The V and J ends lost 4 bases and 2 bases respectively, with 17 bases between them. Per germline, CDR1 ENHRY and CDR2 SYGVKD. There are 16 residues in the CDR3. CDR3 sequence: CAISAGSAGGQETQYF. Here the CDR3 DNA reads TGTGCCATCAGTGCCGGATCTGCAGGAGGACAAGAGACCCAGTACTTC.

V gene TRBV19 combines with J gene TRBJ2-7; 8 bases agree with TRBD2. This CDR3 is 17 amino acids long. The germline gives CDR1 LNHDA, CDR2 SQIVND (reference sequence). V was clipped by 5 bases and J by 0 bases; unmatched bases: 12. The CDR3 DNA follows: TGTGCCAGTAGTTCCTTAAAGATAGCGGGGACCTCCTACGAGCAGTACTTC. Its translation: CASSSLKIAGTSYEQYF.

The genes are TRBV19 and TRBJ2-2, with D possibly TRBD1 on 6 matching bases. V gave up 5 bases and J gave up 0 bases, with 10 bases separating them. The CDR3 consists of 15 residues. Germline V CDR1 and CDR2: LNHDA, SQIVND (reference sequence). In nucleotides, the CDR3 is TGTGCCAGTAGTCGGGCAGGGGCGAACACCGGGGAGCTGTTTTTT. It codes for CASSRAGANTGELFF.

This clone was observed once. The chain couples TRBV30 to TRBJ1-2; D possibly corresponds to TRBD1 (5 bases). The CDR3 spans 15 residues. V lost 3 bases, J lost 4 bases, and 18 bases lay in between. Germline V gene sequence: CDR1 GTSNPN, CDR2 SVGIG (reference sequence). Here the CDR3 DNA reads TGTGCCTGGAGGCCTCCTCAGGGCGTGGGCTATGGCTACACCTTC. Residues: CAWRPPQGVGYGYTF.

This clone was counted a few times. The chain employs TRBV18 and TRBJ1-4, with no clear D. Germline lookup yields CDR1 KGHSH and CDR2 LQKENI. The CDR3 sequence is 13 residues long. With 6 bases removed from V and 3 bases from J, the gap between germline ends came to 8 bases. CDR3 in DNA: TGTGCCAGCTCCCCCCGGTCTAATGAAAAACTGTTTTTT. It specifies CASSPRSNEKLFF.

The CDR3 region is CASSSGLAGLGGELFF. The CDR3 bases are TGCGCCAGCAGCTCGGGACTAGCGGGCCTCGGCGGGGAGCTGTTTTTT. The chain has TRBV5-1 and TRBJ2-2; 12 nucleotides match TRBD2. Germline CDR1 is SGHRS and CDR2 is YFSETQ. The ends lost 3 bases at V and 7 bases at J; junction bases unmatched: 7. This CDR3 region has 16 residues. Full variable domain (rest looked up from reference TRBV5-1 and TRBJ2-2): KAGVTQTPRYLIKTRGQQVTLSCSPISGHRSVSWYQQTPGQGLQFLFEYFSETQRNKGNFPGRFSGRQFSNSRSEMNVSTLELGDSALYLCASSSGLAGLGGELFFGEGSRLTVL.

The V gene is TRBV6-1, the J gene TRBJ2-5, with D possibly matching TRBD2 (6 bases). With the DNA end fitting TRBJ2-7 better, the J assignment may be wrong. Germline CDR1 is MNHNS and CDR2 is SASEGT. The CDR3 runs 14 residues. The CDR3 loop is CASSGGGATYEQYF. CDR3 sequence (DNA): TGTGCCAGCAGTGGAGGAGGGGCGACCTACGAGCAGTACTTC.

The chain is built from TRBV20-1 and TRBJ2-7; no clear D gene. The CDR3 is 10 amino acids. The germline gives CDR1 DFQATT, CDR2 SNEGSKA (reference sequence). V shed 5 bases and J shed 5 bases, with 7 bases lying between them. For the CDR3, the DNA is TGCAGTGCTCGACTGAACGAGCAGTACTTC. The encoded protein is CSARLNEQYF.

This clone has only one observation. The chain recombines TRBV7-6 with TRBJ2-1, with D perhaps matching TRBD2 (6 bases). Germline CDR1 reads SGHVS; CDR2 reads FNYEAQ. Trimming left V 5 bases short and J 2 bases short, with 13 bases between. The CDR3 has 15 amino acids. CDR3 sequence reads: CASSVSGSPYNEQFF. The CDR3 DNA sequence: TGTGCCAGCAGCGTTAGCGGCAGTCCCTACAATGAGCAGTTCTTC.

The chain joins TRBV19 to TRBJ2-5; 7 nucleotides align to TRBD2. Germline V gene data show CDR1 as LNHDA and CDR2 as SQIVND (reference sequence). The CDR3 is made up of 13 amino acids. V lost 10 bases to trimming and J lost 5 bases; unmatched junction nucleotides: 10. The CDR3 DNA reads TGTGCCACTAGGACCGGGCGGGAGGAGACCCAGTACTTC. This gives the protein CATRTGREETQYF. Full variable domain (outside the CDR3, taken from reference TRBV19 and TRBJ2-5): DGGITQSPKYLFRKEGQNVTLSCEQNLNHDAMYWYRQDPGQGLRLIYYSQIVNDFQKGDIAEGYSVSREKKESFPLTVTSAQKNPTAFYLCATRTGREETQYFGPGTRLLVL.

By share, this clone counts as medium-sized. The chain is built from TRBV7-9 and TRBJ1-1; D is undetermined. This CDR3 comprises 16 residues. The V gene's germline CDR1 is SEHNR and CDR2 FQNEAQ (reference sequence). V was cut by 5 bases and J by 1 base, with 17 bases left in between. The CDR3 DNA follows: TGTGCCAGCAGCCCTCCGCGGGCCAGCGCGAACACTGAAGCTTTCTTT. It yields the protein CASSPPRASANTEAFF.

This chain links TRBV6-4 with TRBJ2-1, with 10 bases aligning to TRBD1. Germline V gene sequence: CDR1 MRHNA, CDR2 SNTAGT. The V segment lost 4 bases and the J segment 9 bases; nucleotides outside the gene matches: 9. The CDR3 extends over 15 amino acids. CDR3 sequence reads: CASSVHRDRGSEQFF. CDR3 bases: TGTGCCAGCAGTGTCCACCGGGACAGGGGAAGTGAGCAGTTCTTC.

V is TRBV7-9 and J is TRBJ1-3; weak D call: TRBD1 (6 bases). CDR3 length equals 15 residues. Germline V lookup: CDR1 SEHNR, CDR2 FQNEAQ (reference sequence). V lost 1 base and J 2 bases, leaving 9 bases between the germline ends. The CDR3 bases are TGTGCCAGCAGCTTAGACAGGGCACCTGGAAACACCATATATTTT. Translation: CASSLDRAPGNTIYF. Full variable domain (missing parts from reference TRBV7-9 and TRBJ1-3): DTGVSQNPRHKITKRGQNVTFRCDPISEHNRLYWYRQTLGQGPEFLTYFQNEAQLEKSRLLSDRFSAERPKGSFSTLEIQRTEQGDSAMYLCASSLDRAPGNTIYFGEGSWLTVV.

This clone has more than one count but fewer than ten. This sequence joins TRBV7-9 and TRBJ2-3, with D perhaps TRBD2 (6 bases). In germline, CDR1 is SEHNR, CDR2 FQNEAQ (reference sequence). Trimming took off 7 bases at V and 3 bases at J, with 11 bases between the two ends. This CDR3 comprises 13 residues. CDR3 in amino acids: CASTPGGTDTQYF. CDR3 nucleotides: TGTGCCAGCACCCCCGGAGGGACAGATACGCAGTATTTT.

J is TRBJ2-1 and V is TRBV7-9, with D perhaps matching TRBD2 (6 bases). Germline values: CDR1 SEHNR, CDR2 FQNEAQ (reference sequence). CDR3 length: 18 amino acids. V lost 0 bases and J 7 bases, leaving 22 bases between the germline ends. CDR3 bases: TGTGCCAGCAGCTTAGCGCTCGGGTTCAGACTAGTTGAGAATGAGCAGTTCTTC. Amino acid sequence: CASSLALGFRLVENEQFF. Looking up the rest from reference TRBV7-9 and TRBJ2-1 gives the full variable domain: DTGVSQNPRHKITKRGQNVTFRCDPISEHNRLYWYRQTLGQGPEFLTYFQNEAQLEKSRLLSDRFSAERPKGSFSTLEIQRTEQGDSAMYLCASSLALGFRLVENEQFFGPGTRLTVL.

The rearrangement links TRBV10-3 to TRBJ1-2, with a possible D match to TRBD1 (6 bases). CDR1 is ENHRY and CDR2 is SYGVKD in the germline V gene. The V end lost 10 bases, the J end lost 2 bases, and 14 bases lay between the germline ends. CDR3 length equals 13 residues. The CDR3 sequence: CATLQQGNYGYTF. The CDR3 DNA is TGTGCCACCCTCCAGCAGGGGAACTATGGCTACACCTTC.

DNA of the CDR3: TGCGCCAGCAGCTTGGACAGGGGTGCGTTTTTCTTT. Its protein is CASSLDRGAFFF. The chain uses TRBV5-1 and TRBJ1-1, with 7 bases that match TRBD1. Germline lookup yields CDR1 SGHRS and CDR2 YFSETQ. V lost 0 bases to trimming and J lost 13 bases; unmatched junction nucleotides: 6. This CDR3 comprises 12 residues.

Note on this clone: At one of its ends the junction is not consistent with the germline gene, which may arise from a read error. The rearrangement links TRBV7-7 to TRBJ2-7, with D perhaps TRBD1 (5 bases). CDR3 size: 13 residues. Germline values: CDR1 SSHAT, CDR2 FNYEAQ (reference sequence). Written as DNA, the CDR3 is TGTGCTAGCAGCCCGGACACGTCCTACGAGCAGTACTTC. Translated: CASSPDTSYEQYF.

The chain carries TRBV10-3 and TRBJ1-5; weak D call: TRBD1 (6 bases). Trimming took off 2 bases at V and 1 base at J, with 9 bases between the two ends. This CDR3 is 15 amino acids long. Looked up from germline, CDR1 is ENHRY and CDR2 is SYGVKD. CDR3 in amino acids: CAISETGISNQPQHF. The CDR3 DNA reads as TGTGCCATCAGTGAGACAGGGATAAGCAATCAGCCCCAGCATTTT.

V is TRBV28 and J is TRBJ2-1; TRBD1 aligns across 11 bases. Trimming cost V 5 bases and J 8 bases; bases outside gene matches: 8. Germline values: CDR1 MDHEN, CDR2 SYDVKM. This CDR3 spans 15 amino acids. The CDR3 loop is CASSLRTGGWDEQFF. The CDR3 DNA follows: TGTGCCAGCAGTCTAAGGACAGGGGGCTGGGATGAGCAGTTCTTC. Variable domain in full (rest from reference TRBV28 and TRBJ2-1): DVKVTQSSRYLVKRTGEKVFLECVQDMDHENMFWYRQDPGLGLRLIYFSYDVKMKEKGDIPEGYSVSREKKERFSLILESASTNQTSMYLCASSLRTGGWDEQFFGPGTRLTVL.

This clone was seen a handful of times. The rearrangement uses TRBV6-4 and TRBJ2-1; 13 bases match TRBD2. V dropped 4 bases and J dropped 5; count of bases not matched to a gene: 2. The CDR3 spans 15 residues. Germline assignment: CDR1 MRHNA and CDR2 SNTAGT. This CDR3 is CASSGGTSGDNEQFF. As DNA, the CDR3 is TGTGCCAGCAGTGGAGGGACTAGCGGGGACAATGAGCAGTTCTTC.

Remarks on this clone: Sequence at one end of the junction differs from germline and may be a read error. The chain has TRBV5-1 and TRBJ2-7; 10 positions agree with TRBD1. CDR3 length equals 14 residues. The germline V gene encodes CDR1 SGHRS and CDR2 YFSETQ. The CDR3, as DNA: TGCGCCAGCAGCGGGACAGGGGACTCCCACGAGCAGTACTTC. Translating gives CASSGTGDSHEQYF. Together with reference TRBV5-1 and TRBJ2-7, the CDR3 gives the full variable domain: KAGVTQTPRYLIKTRGQQVTLSCSPISGHRSVSWYQQTPGQGLQFLFEYFSETQRNKGNFPGRFSGRQFSNSRSEMNVSTLELGDSALYLCASSGTGDSHEQYFGPGTRLTVT.

Here the CDR3 DNA reads TGTGCCAGCAGCCAGGGCCGAAGACAGGGGGATAATTCACCCCTCCACTTT. Amino acid sequence: CASSQGRRQGDNSPLHF. The chain combines TRBV11-1 with TRBJ1-6, with 9 bases that match TRBD1. V was pared by 5 bases and J by 5 bases, with 10 bases of the junction left unmatched. Germline V gene lookup returns CDR1 SGHAT and CDR2 FQDESV (reference sequence). The CDR3 is made up of 17 amino acids.

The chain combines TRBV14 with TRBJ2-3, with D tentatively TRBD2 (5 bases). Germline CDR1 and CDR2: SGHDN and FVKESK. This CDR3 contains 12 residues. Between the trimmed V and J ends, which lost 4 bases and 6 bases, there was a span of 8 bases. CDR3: CASSRGSDTQYF. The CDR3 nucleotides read TGTGCCAGCAGCCGTGGGAGTGATACGCAGTATTTT.

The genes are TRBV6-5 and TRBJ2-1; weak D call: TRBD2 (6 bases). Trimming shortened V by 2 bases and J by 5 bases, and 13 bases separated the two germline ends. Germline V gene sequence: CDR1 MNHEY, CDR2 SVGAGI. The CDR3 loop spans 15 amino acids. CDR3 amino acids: CASSYRGLINNEQFF. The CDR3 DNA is TGTGCCAGCAGTTACAGGGGACTTATAAACAATGAGCAGTTCTTC.

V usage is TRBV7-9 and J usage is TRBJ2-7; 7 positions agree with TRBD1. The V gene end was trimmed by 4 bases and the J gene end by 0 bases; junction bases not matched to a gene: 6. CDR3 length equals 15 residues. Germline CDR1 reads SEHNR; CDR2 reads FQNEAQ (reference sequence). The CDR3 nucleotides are TGTGCCAGCAGCTCCATCCGGGACAGCTCCTACGAGCAGTACTTC. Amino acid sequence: CASSSIRDSSYEQYF.

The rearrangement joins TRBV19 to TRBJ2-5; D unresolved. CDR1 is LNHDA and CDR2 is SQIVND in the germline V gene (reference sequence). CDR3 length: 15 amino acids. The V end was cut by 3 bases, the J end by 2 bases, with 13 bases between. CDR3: CASSIFHSEQETQYF. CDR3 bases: TGTGCCAGTAGTATTTTTCACAGTGAGCAAGAGACCCAGTACTTC. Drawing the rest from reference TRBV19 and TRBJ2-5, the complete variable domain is DGGITQSPKYLFRKEGQNVTLSCEQNLNHDAMYWYRQDPGQGLRLIYYSQIVNDFQKGDIAEGYSVSREKKESFPLTVTSAQKNPTAFYLCASSIFHSEQETQYFGPGTRLLVL.

The CDR3 loop is CASSLEGGNYEQYF. The CDR3 DNA sequence: TGTGCCAGCAGCTTGGAGGGGGGGAACTACGAGCAGTACTTC. The chain joins TRBV7-9 to TRBJ2-7, with D maybe TRBD2 (7 bases). Germline CDR1 SEHNR, CDR2 FQNEAQ (reference sequence). The CDR3 has 14 residues. V was shortened by 3 bases and J by 3 bases, with 12 bases between the two germline ends.

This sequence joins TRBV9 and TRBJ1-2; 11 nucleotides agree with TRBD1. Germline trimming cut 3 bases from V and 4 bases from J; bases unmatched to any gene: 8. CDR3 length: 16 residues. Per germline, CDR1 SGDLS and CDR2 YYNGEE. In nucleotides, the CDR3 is TGTGCCAGCAGCGCAGGACAGGGGGCGAGGTCCTATGGCTACACCTTC. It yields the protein CASSAGQGARSYGYTF. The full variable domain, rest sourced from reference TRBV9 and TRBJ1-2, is DSGVTQTPKHLITATGQRVTLRCSPRSGDLSVYWYQQSLDQGLQFLIQYYNGEERAKGNILERFSAQQFPDLHSELNLSSLELGDSALYFCASSAGQGARSYGYTFGSGTRLTVV.